This TCR beta chain was sequenced during a study of T cells expressing NK-cell markers (dated by TCRdb to the early 2020s). Regarding the research as a whole: In sorted CD3+CD56+NKG2C+, CD3+CD56+NKG2C- and CD3+CD56-NKG2C+ T-cell subsets from eight donors, TCR beta-chain repertoires were profiled. Among the eight sequenced donors, only one was HCMV-seronegative, while the other seven were HCMV-seropositive. All eight donors whose samples were sequenced were randomly selected healthy volunteers, three of them men and five women. Libraries were sequenced as 2 x 150 bp reads on Illumina HiSeq 2000/2500, MiSeq or NextSeq. On the study overall, not on this receptor specifically: For 5 or 6 donors, the dominant CD3+CD56+NKG2C+ clonotypes were among the top 10 CD8+ clonotypes and accounted for about 1.0-7.5% of CD8+ T cells. Those dominant clonotypes were again the most abundant among CD3+CD56-NKG2C+ cells in several donors, at roughly 25-60.1%. Whether the expanded NKG2C-expressing T cell clones were specific for HCMV antigens was left unclear.

Taken from cysteine to phenylalanine, the CDR3 has 12 residues. Only the protein is available. Via the germline V gene, CDR1 is SGDLS and CDR2 YYNGEE. To determine HCMV serostatus, a commercial ELISA kit was used to detect HCMV-specific IgG in serum. Ficoll density gradient centrifugation was used to isolate peripheral blood mononuclear cells from blood. Sequencing was carried out with an Illumina HiSeq 2000. The TCR beta cDNA libraries were made using 5'RACE template switching, a step that added both a universal primer site and unique molecular identifiers. cDNA synthesis was primed from the TCR beta constant segment, followed by two successive PCR amplification steps. The authors' pipeline ran thus. MIGEC was used to demultiplex reads and group reads by UMI, and MiTCR was used to assemble and quantify clonotypes. To exclude erroneous sequences, only TCR cDNA sequences supported by at least two reads were retained. The tcR package was used for downstream repertoire analysis, and clonotypes were matched between fractions using CDR3 nucleotide sequence together with V segment. VDJmatch was used to annotate antigen specificity against VDJdb, with one amino acid substitution allowed in CDR3. The reads were reprocessed in TCRdb, with one entry per CDR3 protein sequence and no accompanying DNA. None of the V and J calls come from the authors' own analysis; TCRdb made them. The table for this sample records about 460,000 distinct CDR3 sequences. Of the sample, around 1.4% is held by the ten largest clones.

On this clonotype itself: Its specific antigen is unknown.

Input material: blood T cells: a sorted CD56 or NKG2C T cell subset, CD4+ or CD8+ T cells, or bulk PBMC T cells (not recorded which). The receptor comes from a woman in her forties or fifties in good health. Donor details come from another sample of the same person, matched by shared clones. Recombination connected TRBV9 to TRBJ2-1. The CDR3 loop reads CASSVGVGEQFF.